Below, 29 T cell receptor beta chains from the same sample are listed, as sequenced in a study of cytomegalovirus exposure and HLA in healthy donors. The PCR had 60 Vbeta and 13 Jbeta primers. Profiling relied on immunoSEQ multiplex PCR, and the TCRdb table lists in-frame clones only, not all of them. The table lists around 150,000 clones, 80% to 90% of them singletons, with 2% to 2.5% in the top ten. Material: PBMCs. Receptor source: a man aged 18 to 35 in good health and CMV-seropositive.

The rearrangement uses TRBV18 and TRBJ1-3, with 9 bases fitting TRBD1. Trimming removed 3 bases from V and 1 base from J; junction bases left unmatched: 10. The germline V gene encodes CDR1 KGHSH and CDR2 LQKENI. This CDR3 comprises 18 residues. CDR3 residues: CASSPSGQGLGSGNTIYF. The CDR3 DNA is TGTGCCAGCTCACCCTCCGGACAGGGGTTAGGTTCTGGAAACACCATATATTTT.

V usage is TRBV7-8 and J usage is TRBJ2-3, with a tentative D call TRBD1 (5 bases). Germline-derived CDR1 and CDR2 are SGHVS and FQNEAQ. The CDR3 runs 14 residues. V lost 2 bases and J 1 base, leaving 7 bases between the germline ends. The CDR3 reads CASSLRGGTDTQYF. The CDR3 coding sequence is TGTGCCAGCAGCTTAAGGGGTGGCACAGATACGCAGTATTTT.

The chain joins TRBV2 to TRBJ2-5; D may be TRBD2 (7 bases). Germline CDR1 is SNHLY and CDR2 is FYNNEI. The CDR3 runs to 16 residues. Deletions cut 6 bases from V and 4 bases from J, with 21 bases between. The CDR3 is CASRIEGGGIGETQYF. The CDR3 nucleotides are TGTGCCAGCAGAATCGAGGGGGGGGGAATTGGAGAGACCCAGTACTTC.

This clone was observed a single time. The V call is TRBV7-6, the J call TRBJ2-6; tentative D call: TRBD1 (5 bases). Germline V gene data show CDR1 as SGHVS and CDR2 as FNYEAQ. Trimming took 2 bases from V and 2 from J, leaving 7 bases between them. This CDR3 is 15 amino acids long. This chain's CDR3 is CASSLLGPGANVLTF. CDR3 nucleotides: TGTGCCAGCAGCTTACTGGGGCCTGGGGCCAACGTCCTGACTTTC.

The genes are TRBV19 and TRBJ2-3, with 11 bases aligning to TRBD2. CDR1 LNHDA and CDR2 SQIVND come from the germline V gene (reference sequence). The length of the CDR3 is 16 residues. After removal of 1 base from V and 7 bases from J, the junction contained 7 bases not matched to a gene. The CDR3 nucleotides are TGTGCCAGTAGTATAGGAGGGCTAGCGGGGGGTAATACGCAGTATTTT. It specifies CASSIGGLAGGNTQYF.

A few counts support this clone. The chain links TRBV6-6 to TRBJ2-1, with D unresolved. CDR3 length: 12 amino acids. Deletions cut 7 bases from V and 6 bases from J, with 10 bases between. CDR1 is MNHNY, CDR2 SVGAGI, per germline (reference sequence). The CDR3 DNA reads TGTGCCAGCAACCTCTTCGGCAATGAGCAGTTCTTC. This gives the protein CASNLFGNEQFF.

The chain is built from TRBV7-9 and TRBJ1-1; 7 positions agree with TRBD1. The CDR3 spans 13 residues. CDR1 is SEHNR and CDR2 is FQNEAQ in the germline V gene (reference sequence). The junction had 4 bases not matched to a gene; V was cut back by 4 bases and J by 5 bases. CDR3: CASSSQGKTEAFF. Here the CDR3 DNA reads TGTGCCAGCAGCTCACAGGGGAAAACTGAAGCTTTCTTT.

CDR3 amino acids: CSVEDPRQGRWDEQFF. The CDR3 bases are TGCAGCGTTGAAGACCCTCGGCAGGGCCGGTGGGATGAGCAGTTCTTC. The V gene is TRBV29-1, the J gene TRBJ2-1, with D perhaps TRBD1 (5 bases). Trimming stripped 0 bases from V and 8 bases from J, with 20 bases between. CDR1 is SQVTM and CDR2 is ANQGSEA in the germline V gene. The CDR3 extends over 16 amino acids.

V gene TRBV5-5 combines with J gene TRBJ2-2; a possible D gene is TRBD1 (7 bases). CDR3 length equals 16 residues. From germline, CDR1 is SGHKS and CDR2 YYEKEE (reference sequence). V dropped 0 bases and J dropped 4 bases, with 13 bases sitting between them. CDR3 bases: TGTGCCAGCAGCTTGGGGCAGGGGGGCGCCACCGGGGAGCTGTTTTTT. Translating gives CASSLGQGGATGELFF.

This clone was seen just once. The chain employs TRBV4-2 and TRBJ2-4; 10 positions match TRBD2. In germline, CDR1 is LGHNA, CDR2 YNFKEQ. This CDR3 is 21 amino acids long. V was clipped by 0 bases and J by 0 bases; unmatched bases: 14. The CDR3 protein is CASSQDSASGGVFLAKNIQYF. The CDR3 bases are TGTGCCAGCAGCCAAGACTCGGCTAGCGGGGGAGTATTTCTAGCCAAAAACATTCAGTACTTC.

This rearrangement joins TRBV5-5 to TRBJ1-6, with D hard to call. The CDR3 runs to 16 residues. Trimming took 4 bases from V and 3 from J, leaving 14 bases between them. Germline V gene sequence: CDR1 SGHKS, CDR2 YYEKEE (reference sequence). CDR3 loop: CASSLGGGFYNSPLHF. The CDR3 region has the DNA TGTGCCAGCAGCCTAGGAGGAGGGTTCTATAATTCACCCCTCCACTTT.

This clone was found once. The chain couples TRBV4-1 to TRBJ1-6; D call uncertain. The germline gives CDR1 MGHRA, CDR2 YSYEKL. This CDR3 has 12 residues. The V and J ends lost 4 bases and 5 bases respectively, with 3 bases between them. CDR3 loop: CASSLNNSPLHF. CDR3 DNA: TGCGCCAGCAGCCTCAATAATTCACCCCTCCACTTT.

The chain carries TRBV5-1 and TRBJ2-3, with D perhaps TRBD2 (5 bases). Trimming stripped 4 bases from V and 3 bases from J, with 12 bases between. Germline values: CDR1 SGHRS, CDR2 YFSETQ. The CDR3 totals 14 residues. The CDR3 loop reads CASSPGLVTDTQYF. The CDR3 bases are TGCGCCAGCAGCCCCGGACTGGTTACAGATACGCAGTATTTT. The full variable domain, with the rest looked up from reference TRBV5-1 and TRBJ2-3, is KAGVTQTPRYLIKTRGQQVTLSCSPISGHRSVSWYQQTPGQGLQFLFEYFSETQRNKGNFPGRFSGRQFSNSRSEMNVSTLELGDSALYLCASSPGLVTDTQYFGPGTRLTVL.

This clone showed up just a few times. The genes are TRBV15 and TRBJ2-7; 7 bases line up with TRBD2. CDR3 length: 13 amino acids. From germline, CDR1 is LNHNV and CDR2 YYDKDF (reference sequence). With 6 bases clipped from V and 0 bases from J, the junction kept 2 bases outside the gene matches. The CDR3 nucleotides read TGTGCCACCAGTTGGGACTACTCCTACGAGCAGTACTTC. This codes for CATSWDYSYEQYF. Combining the CDR3 with reference TRBV15 and TRBJ2-7 gives the whole variable domain DAMVIQNPRYQVTQFGKPVTLSCSQTLNHNVMYWYQQKSSQAPKLLFHYYDKDFNNEADTPDNFQSRRPNTSFCFLDIRSPGLGDTAMYLCATSWDYSYEQYFGPGTRLTVT.

CDR3 in DNA: TGTGCCAGCAGCGTGTCCGACAGGGCCGTCGACGAGCAGTACTTC. Translating gives CASSVSDRAVDEQYF. This chain uses TRBV9 with TRBJ2-7; 7 bases are a match to TRBD1. Germline V gene sequence: CDR1 SGDLS, CDR2 YYNGEE. The J segment lost 5 bases and the V segment lost 2 bases, leaving 10 bases of the junction unmatched. This CDR3 has 15 amino acids.

V and J are TRBV5-8 and TRBJ1-1; a weak D match, TRBD1 (5 bases). Trimming left V 4 bases short and J 3 bases short, with 10 bases between. Germline lookup yields CDR1 SGHTS and CDR2 YDEGEE. CDR3 length: 13 amino acids. This chain's CDR3 is CASSPGGYTEAFF. CDR3 nucleotide sequence: TGTGCCAGCAGCCCCGGGGGTTACACTGAAGCTTTCTTT.

The chain combines TRBV11-3 with TRBJ2-3; perhaps TRBD2 as D (6 bases). Trimming left V 3 bases short and J 6 bases short, with 22 bases between. The CDR3 sequence is 17 residues long. CDR1 is SGHNT and CDR2 is YENEEA in the germline V gene. The DNA for the CDR3 is TGTGCCAGCAGCTTCCGTCCCGAGACTAGGGTTTGGGATACGCAGTATTTT. It encodes CASSFRPETRVWDTQYF.

The chain links TRBV7-3 to TRBJ1-2; tentatively, D is TRBD1 (6 bases). In germline, CDR1 is SGHTA, CDR2 FQGTGA. This CDR3 is built from 14 residues. The V gene lost 5 bases and the J gene lost 8 bases, with 18 bases spanning the gap. Here the CDR3 reads CASSRGEGGWGYTF. The CDR3 DNA reads as TGTGCCAGCAGCCGAGGGGAGGGGGGATGGGGCTACACCTTC.

V and J are TRBV6-1 and TRBJ1-3; TRBD1 agrees at 8 bases. Germline assignment: CDR1 MNHNS and CDR2 SASEGT. There are 18 residues in the CDR3. The V gene end was trimmed by 2 bases and the J gene end by 0 bases; junction bases not matched to a gene: 9. Here the CDR3 DNA reads TGTGCCAGCAGTGAAACCACCGGGACAGGAAGCTCTGGAAACACCATATATTTT. It is translated as CASSETTGTGSSGNTIYF.

This clone was observed at least ten times. V and J are TRBV6-4 and TRBJ1-2, with 10 nucleotides matching TRBD1. J lost 4 bases, V lost 5 bases, and 7 bases had no gene match. Germline-derived CDR1 and CDR2 are MRHNA and SNTAGT. The length of the CDR3 is 15 residues. The CDR3 reads CASSPEGQGLYGYTF. The CDR3 DNA reads TGTGCCAGCAGTCCCGAGGGACAGGGGCTCTATGGCTACACCTTC.

About this clone: Different DNA sequences within this sample yield the same CDR3. J is TRBJ1-1 and V is TRBV30, with D possibly matching TRBD1 (5 bases). V was shortened by 3 bases and J by 2 bases, with 10 bases between the two germline ends. Germline V gene data show CDR1 as GTSNPN and CDR2 as SVGIG (reference sequence). The CDR3 totals 13 residues. The CDR3: CAWSGQGNTEAFF. The CDR3 DNA follows: TGTGCCTGGAGCGGGCAGGGCAACACTGAAGCTTTCTTT.

The J gene is TRBJ2-7, the V gene TRBV6-5; weak D call: TRBD2 (5 bases). CDR1 is MNHEY and CDR2 is SVGAGI in the germline V gene. The V end was cut by 10 bases, the J end by 5 bases, with 21 bases between. This CDR3 is 14 amino acids long. Here the CDR3 DNA reads TGTGCCACCAGGCCCTTCGGGGTGGGCAACGAGCAGTACTTC. It codes for CATRPFGVGNEQYF.

This chain joins TRBV30 and TRBJ1-2; no clear D gene. Per the germline V gene, CDR1 is GTSNPN and CDR2 is SVGIG (reference sequence). This CDR3 has 13 amino acids. V lost 2 bases and J lost 8, with 15 bases in between. The CDR3 coding sequence is TGTGCCTGGAGTCTCCTCCGGGGTGGCGGCTACACCTTC. Translating gives CAWSLLRGGGYTF.

This clone showed up just once. The chain uses TRBV25-1 and TRBJ2-7; D is perhaps TRBD2 (5 bases). Per germline, CDR1 MGHDK and CDR2 SYGVNS. V lost 4 bases and J 9 bases, leaving 13 bases between the germline ends. This CDR3 is built from 12 residues. CDR3 sequence (DNA): TGTGCCAGCAGTGGAGGGTATTTAGGGCAGTACTTC. It is translated as CASSGGYLGQYF.

The chain couples TRBV9 to TRBJ2-7; a possible D gene is TRBD2 (7 bases). The V end lost 3 bases, the J end lost 7 bases, and 14 bases lay between the germline ends. This CDR3 contains 13 residues. From germline, CDR1 is SGDLS and CDR2 YYNGEE. The CDR3 here is CASSGGGGGEQYF. The CDR3 DNA reads as TGTGCCAGCAGCGGAGGGGGGGGTGGGGAGCAGTACTTC.

The chain joins TRBV7-8 to TRBJ2-3; no clear D gene. Trimming took 0 bases from V and 0 from J, leaving 7 bases between them. Germline V lookup: CDR1 SGHVS, CDR2 FQNEAQ. This CDR3 contains 15 residues. CDR3 region: CASSLAVSSTDTQYF. The CDR3 nucleotides read TGTGCCAGCAGCTTAGCCGTGAGTAGCACAGATACGCAGTATTTT.

The chain combines TRBV6-6 with TRBJ1-5; 10 bases align to TRBD1. Germline trimming cut 5 bases from V and 5 bases from J; bases unmatched to any gene: 9. Per germline, CDR1 MNHNY and CDR2 SVGAGI (reference sequence). The CDR3 length is 16 residues. In DNA form, the CDR3 reads TGTGCCAGCAGTCCCTATGACAGGGGGCATCATCAGCCCCAGCATTTT. Translating gives CASSPYDRGHHQPQHF.

The gene calls are TRBV5-5 and TRBJ2-5, with no clear D. This CDR3 contains 14 residues. The germline V gene has CDR1 SGHKS and CDR2 YYEKEE (reference sequence). Trimming stripped 2 bases from V and 2 bases from J, with 10 bases between. As DNA, the CDR3 is TGTGCCAGCAGCTTTGGAGTCCAGCAAGAGACCCAGTACTTC. It codes for CASSFGVQQETQYF.

This chain links TRBV28 with TRBJ2-7; D may be TRBD2 (5 bases). CDR1 and CDR2 (germline): MDHEN, SYDVKM. CDR3 length equals 11 residues. The V gene lost 11 bases and the J gene lost 2 bases, with 10 bases spanning the gap. The CDR3 sequence: CAGRDPYEQYF. The CDR3 nucleotides read TGTGCCGGCCGGGATCCCTACGAGCAGTACTTC.